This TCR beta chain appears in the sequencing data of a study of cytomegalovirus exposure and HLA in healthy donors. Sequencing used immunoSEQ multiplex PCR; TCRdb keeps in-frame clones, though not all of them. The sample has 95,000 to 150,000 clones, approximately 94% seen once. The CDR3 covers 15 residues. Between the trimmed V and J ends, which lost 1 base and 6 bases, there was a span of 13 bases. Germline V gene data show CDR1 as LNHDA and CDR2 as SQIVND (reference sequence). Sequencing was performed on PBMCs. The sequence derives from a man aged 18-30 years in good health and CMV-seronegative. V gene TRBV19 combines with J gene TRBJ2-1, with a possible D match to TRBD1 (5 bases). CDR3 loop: CASSIGQGTLNEQFF. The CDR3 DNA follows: TGTGCCAGTAGTATAGGGCAGGGCACCCTCAATGAGCAGTTCTTC. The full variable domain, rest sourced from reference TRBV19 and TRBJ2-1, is DGGITQSPKYLFRKEGQNVTLSCEQNLNHDAMYWYRQDPGQGLRLIYYSQIVNDFQKGDIAEGYSVSREKKESFPLTVTSAQKNPTAFYLCASSIGQGTLNEQFFGPGTRLTVL.